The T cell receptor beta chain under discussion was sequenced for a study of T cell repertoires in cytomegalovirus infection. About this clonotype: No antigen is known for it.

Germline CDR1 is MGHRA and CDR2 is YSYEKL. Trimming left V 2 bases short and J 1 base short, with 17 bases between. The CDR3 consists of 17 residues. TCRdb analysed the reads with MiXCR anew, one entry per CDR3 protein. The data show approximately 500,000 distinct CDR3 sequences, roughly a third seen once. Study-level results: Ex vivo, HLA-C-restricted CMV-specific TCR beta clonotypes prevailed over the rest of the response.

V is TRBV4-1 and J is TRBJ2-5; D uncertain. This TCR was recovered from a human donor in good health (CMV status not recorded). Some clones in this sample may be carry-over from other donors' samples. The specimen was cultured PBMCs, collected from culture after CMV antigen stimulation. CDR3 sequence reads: CASSQQDRAYTQETQYF. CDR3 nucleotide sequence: TGCGCCAGCAGCCAACAAGACCGGGCCTACACCCAAGAGACCCAGTACTTC.